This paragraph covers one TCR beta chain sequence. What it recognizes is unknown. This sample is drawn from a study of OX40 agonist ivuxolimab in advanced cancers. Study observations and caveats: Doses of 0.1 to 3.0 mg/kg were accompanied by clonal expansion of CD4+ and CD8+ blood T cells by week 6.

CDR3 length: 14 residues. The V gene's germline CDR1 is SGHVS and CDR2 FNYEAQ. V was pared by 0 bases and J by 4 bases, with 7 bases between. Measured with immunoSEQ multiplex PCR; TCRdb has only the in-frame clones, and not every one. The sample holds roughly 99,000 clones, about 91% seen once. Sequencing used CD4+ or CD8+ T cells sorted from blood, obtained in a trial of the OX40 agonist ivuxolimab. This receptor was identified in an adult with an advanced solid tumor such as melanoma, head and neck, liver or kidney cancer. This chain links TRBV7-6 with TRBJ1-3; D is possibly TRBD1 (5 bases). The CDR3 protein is CASSLAGVGNTIYF. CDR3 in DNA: TGTGCCAGCAGCTTAGCAGGGGTCGGAAACACCATATATTTT. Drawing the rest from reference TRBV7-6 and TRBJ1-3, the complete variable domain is GAGVSQSPRYKVTKRGQDVALRCDPISGHVSLYWYRQALGQGPEFLTYFNYEAQQDKSGLPNDRFSAERPEGSISTLTIQRTEQRDSAMYRCASSLAGVGNTIYFGEGSWLTVV.